This section outlines one TCR beta chain sequence together with its context. This CDR3 is built from 13 residues. V shed 3 bases and J shed 4 bases, with 9 bases lying between them. The sample comes from a study of blood T cell repertoires in COVID-19. Produced via immunoSEQ multiplex PCR; TCRdb's table is partial and in-frame only. The sample has roughly 250,000 clones; about nine tenths are singletons. The chain combines TRBV12-3 or TRBV12-4 with TRBJ1-2, with D possibly being TRBD1 (6 bases). Specimen: PBMCs or T cells enriched from blood (not recorded which). The receptor's source is a woman under 30 who had recovered from COVID-19. CDR3 sequence: CASSFGQIYGYTF. The CDR3 DNA reads TGTGCCAGCAGTTTTGGACAGATCTATGGCTACACCTTC.